The 30 T cell receptor beta chains reported below all come from one sample, sequenced in a study of neurological immune-mediated disorders. Time point specified: longitudinal time-point 1 (baseline). TCRdb fed the 5' RACE reads into MiXCR, producing one record per CDR3 protein. The sample shows tens of thousands of distinct CDR3 sequences, 9% to 10% of them seen only once. Material for sequencing was PBMCs. These receptors were collected from a woman aged 35 to 49 in good health.

This sequence joins TRBV5-1 and TRBJ1-3; no definite D call. Germline V gene data show CDR1 as SGHRS and CDR2 as YFSETQ. Trimming stripped 0 bases from V and 2 bases from J, with 9 bases between. This CDR3 region has 15 residues. CDR3 coding DNA: TGCGCCAGCAGCTTGGGGGCCGGTCCTGGAAACACCATATATTTT. Residues: CASSLGAGPGNTIYF.

This clonotype has a count of ten or more. This sequence joins TRBV12-3 or TRBV12-4 and TRBJ2-5; possible D gene TRBD2, 5 bases. V lost 7 bases, J lost 3 bases, and 15 bases lay in between. The CDR3 loop spans 14 amino acids. The CDR3 region has the DNA TGTGCCAGCAAGACGGGCGGGTGGGAAGAGACCCAGTACTTC. Amino acid sequence: CASKTGGWEETQYF.

This clonotype was seen at least ten times. The chain recombines TRBV5-1 with TRBJ2-6; unclear D gene. This CDR3 has 14 amino acids. Looked up from germline, CDR1 is SGHRS and CDR2 is YFSETQ. V lost 4 bases to trimming and J lost 3 bases, with 8 bases between them. CDR3 sequence reads: CASSPGDGANVLTF. The CDR3 bases are TGCGCCAGCAGCCCCGGTGATGGGGCCAACGTCCTGACTTTC.

This clonotype was counted ten times or more. The chain recombines TRBV7-2 with TRBJ1-2, with 8 bases fitting TRBD1. The CDR3 is 14 amino acids. In germline, CDR1 is SGHTA, CDR2 FQGNSA. With V trimmed by 6 bases and J by 4 bases, 7 bases remained unmatched. CDR3 region: CASRRDRRIYGYTF. DNA for the CDR3: TGTGCCAGCAGGCGGGACAGGCGGATCTATGGCTACACCTTC.

At least ten counts were recorded for this clonotype. CDR3 region: CASSQTGLVGYTF. The CDR3 nucleotides are TGTGCCAGCAGCCAAACAGGGCTCGTCGGCTACACCTTC. The rearrangement links TRBV4-2 to TRBJ1-2; D perhaps matches TRBD1 (6 bases). The CDR3 runs 13 residues. V was trimmed by 2 bases and J by 8 bases, leaving 12 bases between them. Germline V gene data show CDR1 as LGHNA and CDR2 as YNFKEQ.

This clonotype was detected many times. The rearrangement links TRBV25-1 to TRBJ2-7; TRBD2 aligns across 12 bases. Germline values: CDR1 MGHDK, CDR2 SYGVNS. V shed 4 bases, J shed 1 base, and the junction held 8 bases outside the gene matches. CDR3 length: 17 amino acids. DNA of the CDR3: TGTGCCAGCAGTGGTTCGAGAGGGACTAGCGGGTCCTACGAGCAGTACTTC. It specifies CASSGSRGTSGSYEQYF.

By sample fraction, this clonotype is medium-sized. This sequence joins TRBV4-3 and TRBJ1-5, with D maybe TRBD1 (5 bases). CDR1 is LGHNA, CDR2 YSLEER, per germline. Trimming took off 4 bases at V and 1 base at J, with 8 bases between the two ends. CDR3 length equals 14 residues. Here the CDR3 reads CASSRDPSNQPQHF. For the CDR3, the DNA is TGCGCCAGCAGCCGGGACCCCAGCAATCAGCCCCAGCATTTT.

At least ten counts were recorded for this clonotype. The V call is TRBV7-9, the J call TRBJ1-5; D not resolved. V was clipped by 2 bases and J by 1 base, with 6 bases between them. The CDR3 is made up of 14 amino acids. The germline gives CDR1 SEHNR, CDR2 FQNEAQ (reference sequence). The DNA of the CDR3 is TGTGCCAGCAGCTTAATCGGCAGCAATCAGCCCCAGCATTTT. Residues: CASSLIGSNQPQHF.

This clonotype showed up many times. The chain recombines TRBV6-2 or TRBV6-3 with TRBJ1-1, with D unresolved. Trimming took off 6 bases at V and 5 bases at J, with 19 bases between the two ends. Germline CDR1 reads MNHEY; CDR2 reads SVGEGT. CDR3 length equals 15 residues. The DNA of the CDR3 is TGTGCCAGCAGATCCCGGGCCTTGGGATGGACTGAAGCTTTCTTT. Its protein product is CASRSRALGWTEAFF.

This clonotype has at least ten counts. The CDR3 DNA reads TGTGCCAGCAGCTCCTGGGACACCCTCACAGATACGCAGTATTTT. Translating it yields CASSSWDTLTDTQYF. V gene TRBV7-2 combines with J gene TRBJ2-3; tentatively, D is TRBD1 (6 bases). The CDR3 extends over 15 amino acids. Trimming left V 4 bases short and J 2 bases short, with 13 bases between. The germline CDR1 and CDR2 sequences are SGHTA and FQGNSA.

There are many counts of this clonotype. The V gene is TRBV25-1, the J gene TRBJ2-7, with D perhaps matching TRBD2 (6 bases). The CDR3 loop spans 15 amino acids. V was pared by 8 bases and J by 5 bases, with 22 bases between. The germline gives CDR1 MGHDK, CDR2 SYGVNS. CDR3 sequence: CASGEAGRRLDEQYF. DNA of the CDR3: TGTGCCAGCGGGGAGGCAGGGCGACGGTTGGACGAGCAGTACTTC.

In this sample, this clonotype turned up many times. The genes are TRBV9 and TRBJ1-2; TRBD1 is a possible D gene (6 bases). Trimming shortened V by 4 bases and J by 6 bases, and 16 bases separated the two germline ends. The germline gives CDR1 SGDLS, CDR2 YYNGEE. There are 14 residues in the CDR3. DNA for the CDR3: TGTGCCAGCAGCTCTTTTGGAGGGGGTCATGGCTACACCTTC. This translates into CASSSFGGGHGYTF.

This clonotype has at least ten counts. The J gene is TRBJ2-3, the V gene TRBV9, with 11 bases aligning to TRBD2. The germline gives CDR1 SGDLS, CDR2 YYNGEE. The CDR3 runs to 15 residues. Trimming cost V 4 bases and J 4 bases; bases outside gene matches: 5. In DNA, the CDR3 is TGTGCCAGCAGCCCACTAGCGGGAGACGCAGATACGCAGTATTTT. It yields the protein CASSPLAGDADTQYF.

This clonotype was observed a single time. V usage is TRBV7-2 and J usage is TRBJ1-1, with D maybe TRBD1 (6 bases). The V end was cut by 0 bases, the J end by 6 bases, with 11 bases between. The CDR3 is 14 amino acids. Germline lookup yields CDR1 SGHTA and CDR2 FQGNSA. CDR3: CASSLARGNPEAFF. The CDR3 region has the DNA TGTGCCAGCAGCTTAGCGAGGGGGAATCCTGAAGCTTTCTTT.

This clonotype was counted ten times or more. CDR3 residues: CAISEGSYEQFF. The CDR3 DNA reads TGTGCCATCAGTGAGGGCAGCTATGAGCAGTTCTTC. This chain joins TRBV10-3 and TRBJ2-1; D not certain. The V and J ends lost 2 bases and 8 bases respectively, with 7 bases between them. The CDR3 covers 12 residues. Germline values: CDR1 ENHRY, CDR2 SYGVKD.

This clonotype was counted at least ten times. The V and J genes are TRBV7-2 and TRBJ2-7, with a weak D call TRBD1 (6 bases). Per the germline V gene, CDR1 is SGHTA and CDR2 is FQGNSA. The CDR3 consists of 14 residues. Between the trimmed V and J ends, which lost 1 base and 5 bases, there was a span of 12 bases. The CDR3, as DNA: TGTGCCAGCAGCTTAGACAGCCAGGGGAACGAGCAGTACTTC. It encodes CASSLDSQGNEQYF.

The sample holds many counts of this clonotype. This rearrangement joins TRBV7-2 to TRBJ2-7, with D hard to call. CDR3 size: 15 residues. V lost 7 bases and J 4 bases, leaving 20 bases between the germline ends. Germline-derived CDR1 and CDR2 are SGHTA and FQGNSA. CDR3 protein: CASNPAASDWYEQYF. The CDR3 nucleotides read TGTGCCAGCAACCCGGCGGCCTCCGATTGGTACGAGCAGTACTTC. Looking up the rest from reference TRBV7-2 and TRBJ2-7 gives the full variable domain: GAGVSQSPSNKVTEKGKDVELRCDPISGHTALYWYRQSLGQGLEFLIYFQGNSAPDKSGLPSDRFSAERTGGSVSTLTIQRTQQEDSAVYLCASNPAASDWYEQYFGPGTRLTVT.

V is TRBV7-3 and J is TRBJ1-1, with D unclear. Germline V lookup: CDR1 SGHTA, CDR2 FQGTGA. CDR3 length: 14 residues. V lost 2 bases and J 1 base, leaving 8 bases between the germline ends. This CDR3 reads CASSLSRENTEAFF. CDR3 DNA sequence: TGTGCCAGCAGCTTATCGAGGGAGAACACTGAAGCTTTCTTT.

At least ten counts were recorded for this clonotype. V is TRBV4-1 and J is TRBJ2-5; TRBD2 agrees at 9 bases. This CDR3 spans 16 amino acids. Losses at the gene ends were 0 bases for V and 3 bases for J; bases not matched to a gene: 5. The V gene's germline CDR1 is MGHRA and CDR2 YSYEKL. The CDR3 is CASSQDLKRGEETQYF. DNA for the CDR3: TGCGCCAGCAGCCAAGACCTCAAGCGGGGGGAAGAGACCCAGTACTTC.

This clonotype has at least ten counts. The chain combines TRBV3-1 with TRBJ2-1; possibly TRBD1 for D (6 bases). This CDR3 region has 14 residues. V was clipped by 0 bases and J by 6 bases, with 9 bases between them. The germline V gene has CDR1 LGHDT and CDR2 YNNKEL (reference sequence). For the CDR3, the DNA is TGTGCCAGCAGCCAAGAAAGGGGGATCAATGAGCAGTTCTTC. Its protein is CASSQERGINEQFF.

This clonotype was detected ten times or more. The chain recombines TRBV10-1 with TRBJ1-1; perhaps TRBD1 as D (5 bases). The CDR3 has 14 residues. Trimming shortened V by 3 bases and J by 2 bases, and 10 bases separated the two germline ends. The germline CDR1 and CDR2 sequences are WNHNN and SYGVQD (reference sequence). Here the CDR3 DNA reads TGCGCCAGCAGTGATCCAGGACAAAACACTGAAGCTTTCTTT. Translated, it gives CASSDPGQNTEAFF.

There are many counts of this clonotype. This rearrangement joins TRBV7-8 to TRBJ2-7; D remains unclear. Germline CDR1 reads SGHVS; CDR2 reads FQNEAQ. There are 14 residues in the CDR3. Trimming removed 5 bases at V and 0 bases at J, with 11 bases between. CDR3 sequence reads: CASSHRSRSYEQYF. The CDR3 DNA is TGTGCCAGCAGCCACCGGTCACGCTCCTACGAGCAGTACTTC.

This clonotype was found many times. The chain carries TRBV12-3 or TRBV12-4 and TRBJ2-1, with TRBD2 matching 13 bases. The CDR3 consists of 15 residues. Trimming at V came to 6 bases and at J to 7 bases, leaving 6 bases not matched to a gene. CDR3 loop: CASSPGTSGKNEQFF. CDR3 nucleotide sequence: TGTGCCAGCAGCCCCGGGACTAGCGGGAAGAATGAGCAGTTCTTC.

This clonotype has ten or more counts. The chain recombines TRBV24-1 with TRBJ1-1; D is possibly TRBD1 (5 bases). Per germline, CDR1 KGHDR and CDR2 SFDVKD. The CDR3 consists of 13 residues. V was trimmed by 9 bases and J by 4 bases, leaving 14 bases between them. CDR3 DNA sequence: TGTGCCACCTCGACCGGGGGGGGCACTGAAGCTTTCTTT. This codes for CATSTGGGTEAFF.

On this clonotype: A junction end diverges from the germline sequence, so it may reflect a read error. The V call is TRBV2, the J call TRBJ2-7; D possibly corresponds to TRBD1 (6 bases). This CDR3 is built from 15 residues. Germline CDR1 reads SNHLY; CDR2 reads FYNNEI. CDR3 nucleotide sequence: TGTGCGAGCAGCAACCCGGGAAAGGGGGCCTACGAGCAGTACTTC. This codes for CASSNPGKGAYEQYF.

This clonotype was picked up many times. The chain employs TRBV29-1 and TRBJ2-7, with TRBD2 matching 8 bases. CDR3 length equals 14 residues. The germline gives CDR1 SQVTM, CDR2 ANQGSEA. The V and J ends lost 7 bases and 1 base, in that order; junction bases with no gene match: 9. The DNA of the CDR3 is TGCAGCGCGCTTGACGGGGGGGGGTCCTACGAGCAGTACTTC. Protein: CSALDGGGSYEQYF.

This clonotype has a count of ten or more. The chain recombines TRBV5-1 with TRBJ2-7; 9 positions match TRBD2. There are 14 residues in the CDR3. Trimming at V came to 4 bases and at J to 3 bases, leaving 5 bases not matched to a gene. The germline V gene encodes CDR1 SGHRS and CDR2 YFSETQ. This chain's CDR3 is CASSVAGEGYEQYF. The DNA of the CDR3 is TGCGCCAGCAGCGTAGCGGGAGAAGGCTACGAGCAGTACTTC.

This clonotype was seen many times. This rearrangement joins TRBV6-5 to TRBJ1-2, with D maybe TRBD1 (6 bases). CDR1 and CDR2 (germline): MNHEY, SVGAGI. The CDR3 spans 12 residues. Trimming pared 5 bases from V and 8 bases from J, leaving 12 bases between. The CDR3 sequence is CASSKPGVGYTF. The CDR3 nucleotides are TGTGCCAGCAGTAAGCCAGGGGTCGGCTACACCTTC.

This clonotype was counted ten times or more. V and J are TRBV5-5 and TRBJ2-5; D is unresolved. Germline V gene data show CDR1 as SGHKS and CDR2 as YYEKEE (reference sequence). V gave up 4 bases and J gave up 4 bases, with 20 bases separating them. This CDR3 comprises 16 residues. The DNA for the CDR3 is TGTGCCAGCAGCGCAAGCACCGGGTCCGGCCGAGAGACCCAGTACTTC. Translation gives CASSASTGSGRETQYF. Based on the CDR3 plus reference TRBV5-5 and TRBJ2-5, the full variable domain is DAGVTQSPTHLIKTRGQQVTLRCSPISGHKSVSWYQQVLGQGPQFIFQYYEKEERGRGNFPDRFSARQFPNYSSELNVNALLLGDSALYLCASSASTGSGRETQYFGPGTRLLVL.

This clonotype showed up many times. The chain uses TRBV7-2 and TRBJ1-6; 9 bases align to TRBD1. Germline CDR1 SGHTA, CDR2 FQGNSA. The CDR3 has 16 residues. After removal of 5 bases from V and 6 bases from J, the junction contained 8 bases not matched to a gene. The CDR3 DNA follows: TGTGCCAGCAGCGAGCAACAGGGGGCCGGTAATTCACCCCTCCACTTT. Amino acids: CASSEQQGAGNSPLHF.